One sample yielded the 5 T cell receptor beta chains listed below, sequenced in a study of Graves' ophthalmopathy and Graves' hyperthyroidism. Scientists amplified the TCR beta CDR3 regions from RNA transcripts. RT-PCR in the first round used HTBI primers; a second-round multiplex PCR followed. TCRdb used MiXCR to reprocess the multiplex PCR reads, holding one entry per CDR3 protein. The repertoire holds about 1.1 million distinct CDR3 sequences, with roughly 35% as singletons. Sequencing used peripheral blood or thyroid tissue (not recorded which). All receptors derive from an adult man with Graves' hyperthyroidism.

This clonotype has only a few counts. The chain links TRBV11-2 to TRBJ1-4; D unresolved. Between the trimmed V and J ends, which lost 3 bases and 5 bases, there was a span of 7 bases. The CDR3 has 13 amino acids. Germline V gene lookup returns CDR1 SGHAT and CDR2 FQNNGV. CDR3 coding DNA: TGTGCCAGCAGCTTCTCGCCGAATGAAAAACTGTTTTTT. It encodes CASSFSPNEKLFF.

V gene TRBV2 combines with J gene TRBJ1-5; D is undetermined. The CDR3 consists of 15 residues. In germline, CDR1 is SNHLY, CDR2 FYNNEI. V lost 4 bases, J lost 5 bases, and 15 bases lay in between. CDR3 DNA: TGTGCCAGCAGTGTCAGCGTAGACGGTTATCAGCCCCAGCATTTT. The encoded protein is CASSVSVDGYQPQHF.

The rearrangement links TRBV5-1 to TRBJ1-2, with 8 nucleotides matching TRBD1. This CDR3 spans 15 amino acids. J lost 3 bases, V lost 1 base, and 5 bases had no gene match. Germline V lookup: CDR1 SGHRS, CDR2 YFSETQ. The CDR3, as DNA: TGCGCCAGCAGCTTGACACAGGGGGGAGACTATGGCTACACCTTC. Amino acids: CASSLTQGGDYGYTF.

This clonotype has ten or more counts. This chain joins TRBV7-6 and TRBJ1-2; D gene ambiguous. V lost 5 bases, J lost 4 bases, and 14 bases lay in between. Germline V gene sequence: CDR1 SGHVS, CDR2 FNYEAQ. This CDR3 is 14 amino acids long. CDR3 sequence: CASSPSVTIYGYTF. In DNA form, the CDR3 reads TGTGCCAGCAGCCCGTCGGTGACTATCTATGGCTACACCTTC.

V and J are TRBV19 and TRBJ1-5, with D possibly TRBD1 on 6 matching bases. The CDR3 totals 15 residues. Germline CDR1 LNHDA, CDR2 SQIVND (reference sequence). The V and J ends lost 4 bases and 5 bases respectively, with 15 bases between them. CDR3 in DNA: TGTGCCAGTAGTACCGGCAGGGGATGGGATCAGCCCCAGCATTTT. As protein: CASSTGRGWDQPQHF.